The present T cell receptor beta chain was sequenced within a study of blood T cell repertoires in COVID-19 (TCRdb year 2020). Some background on the complete study: Samples covering the acute and convalescent phases of COVID-19 were provided by collaborators in the United States, Italy and Spain. The prospective study material was composed of cDNA or gDNA derived from T cells, B-cell-depleted T cells, or PBMCs. Deeply sampled blood TCRbeta repertoires from subjects exposed to, actively infected with, or recovered from COVID-19 were included in the dataset. The repertoires were released in a freely available public database intended as a resource for research on the immune response to SARS-CoV-2. Samples came from the ongoing ImmuneRACE study (first 160 participants) plus 1,254 subjects from 6 global collaborators. Nearly every sample came with metadata listing a de-identified subject ID, COVID-19 status, age in years and sex. Where available, HLA class I and class II types were obtained from metadata supplied by the sample provider rather than from assay-based typing.

The CDR3 covers 13 residues, taking in both the cysteine and the phenylalanine. Only CDR3 DNA is held: 39 bases, read in frame from base 1. The germline V gene specifies SGDLS as CDR1 and YYNGEE as CDR2. The junction shows trimming of 4 bases on V and 4 bases on J, plus 12 bases between the germline ends. The study at large found these results: Clinical and demographic metadata were provided uncurated, with the amount varying by source and participant.

Each collaborating institution followed its own protocols to collect whole blood in K2EDTA tubes. Collaborator samples were shipped for TCRbeta analysis as frozen whole blood, isolated PBMCs, or DNA extracted from either sample type. In the case of this clone: Its antigen is currently not known. Base quality data are lacking; no much larger clone is found one base away.

TCRbeta CDR3 regions were amplified from genomic DNA using the immunoSEQ Assay, a bias-controlled multiplex PCR. On the study's bioinformatics: Nucleated cell counts per sample were estimated from amplification of reference gene primers within the assay. To quantify the absolute abundance of each unique TCRbeta CDR3 rearrangement, sequence reads were collapsed and filtered. For each sample, productive Simpson clonality was calculated by taking the square root of Simpson's diversity index across productive rearrangements. What TCRdb holds here is the immuneACCESS table cut down to in-frame rearrangements. Part of the clones is not present; checked against another copy, under half of the missing clones reflect an unresolved V gene, and the others are unexplained. The V and J calls and clone size were taken over from that table, and D and trimming were inferred from the DNA. The sample yields some 460,000 clones; 80% to 90% were counted once. The ten largest clones take up roughly 4.3% of the sample.

Recombination linked TRBV9 to TRBJ2-7; the D gene lacks a confident call. Sample: peripheral blood. This TCR came from a woman aged 25 to 39 with acute or convalescent COVID-19. The nucleotide sequence is TGTGCCAGCAGCCCCCGACCGGAGTACGAGCAGTACTTC. This codes for CASSPRPEYEQYF.